This TCR beta chain emerged from a study of T cell repertoires in cytomegalovirus infection. TCRdb ran MiXCR on the reads and lists one entry per CDR3 protein. The top ten hold around 13% of the sample, which has around 530,000 distinct CDR3 sequences, less than 30% seen once. With V trimmed by 7 bases and J by 12 bases, 14 bases remained unmatched. CDR3 length: 14 residues. This chain connects TRBV12-3 or TRBV12-4 to TRBJ2-1, with 8 nucleotides matching TRBD2. Sequenced material: PBMCs. The clonotype originates from a human donor in good health (CMV status not recorded). Some clones in this sample may be carry-over from other donors' samples. CDR3 sequence (DNA): TGTGCCAGCACCCCCTCCGGGAGGGCCCTTTGGCAGTTCTTC. Its protein is CASTPSGRALWQFF.